Shown below are 20 T cell receptor beta chains from a single sample sequenced in a study of PD-1 blockade in classical Hodgkin lymphoma. Only in-frame clones appear in the TCRdb table, and some are missing; sequencing was by immunoSEQ multiplex PCR. The table has about 13,000 clones, 80% to 95% seen once. Relapse after autologous stem cell transplantation occurred in every patient, and brentuximab vedotin exposure varied. Sequences were derived from peripheral blood mononuclear cells (PBMCs), sampled at baseline. These receptor sequences come from a human donor with classical Hodgkin lymphoma.

J is TRBJ2-2 and V is TRBV11-2; 9 bases align to TRBD2. Germline CDR1 reads SGHAT; CDR2 reads FQNNGV. Germline trimming cut 5 bases from V and 7 bases from J; bases unmatched to any gene: 5. The CDR3 runs 14 residues. The chain's CDR3 is CASSLAGRRGELFF. CDR3 bases: TGTGCCAGCAGCCTAGCGGGAAGACGCGGGGAGCTGTTTTTT.

The V gene is TRBV10-3, the J gene TRBJ2-7; weak D call: TRBD2 (5 bases). Germline assignment: CDR1 ENHRY and CDR2 SYGVKD. The CDR3 is 13 amino acids. Trimming cost V 10 bases and J 3 bases, with 16 bases left between them. The CDR3 nucleotides read TGTGCCACCTCGGGGTTAGAGAACTACGAGCAGTACTTC. Encoded protein: CATSGLENYEQYF.

V is TRBV27 and J is TRBJ2-7; D gene unclear. CDR1 is MNHEY, CDR2 SMNVEV, per germline (reference sequence). V lost 0 bases and J 3 bases, leaving 12 bases between the germline ends. The CDR3 spans 15 residues. CDR3 sequence reads: CASSLSAPSLYEQYF. The CDR3 coding sequence is TGTGCCAGCAGTTTATCGGCCCCCTCCCTCTACGAGCAGTACTTC.

The chain recombines TRBV10-3 with TRBJ1-4; no reliable D call. V was clipped by 3 bases and J by 4 bases, with 12 bases between them. CDR1 is ENHRY and CDR2 is SYGVKD in the germline V gene. There are 15 residues in the CDR3. The CDR3 loop is CAISDVSQSNEKLFF. CDR3 bases: TGTGCCATCAGTGACGTCAGCCAGAGTAATGAAAAACTGTTTTTT.

The chain joins TRBV6-5 to TRBJ1-4; D is undetermined. The V gene's germline CDR1 is MNHEY and CDR2 SVGAGI. This CDR3 spans 15 amino acids. Trimming stripped 0 bases from V and 0 bases from J, with 5 bases between. Here the CDR3 DNA reads TGTGCCAGCAGTTACTCCGTGGCAACTAATGAAAAACTGTTTTTT. This sequence encodes CASSYSVATNEKLFF.

The chain is built from TRBV7-6 and TRBJ2-6; D ambiguous. V lost 1 base and J lost 0, with 10 bases in between. The CDR3 runs to 17 residues. CDR1 is SGHVS and CDR2 is FNYEAQ in the germline V gene. CDR3 amino acids: CASSLDPPSSGANVLTF. The CDR3 nucleotides are TGTGCCAGCAGCTTAGATCCTCCTAGCTCTGGGGCCAACGTCCTGACTTTC. Drawing the rest from reference TRBV7-6 and TRBJ2-6, the complete variable domain is GAGVSQSPRYKVTKRGQDVALRCDPISGHVSLYWYRQALGQGPEFLTYFNYEAQQDKSGLPNDRFSAERPEGSISTLTIQRTEQRDSAMYRCASSLDPPSSGANVLTFGAGSRLTVL.

The CDR3 is CASSFRTGGTNTEAFF. In nucleotides, the CDR3 is TGTGCCAGCAGCTTTCGGACAGGGGGCACGAACACTGAAGCTTTCTTT. The chain uses TRBV5-4 and TRBJ1-1; the match to TRBD1 covers 11 bases. The V segment lost 2 bases and the J segment 1 base; nucleotides outside the gene matches: 4. This CDR3 is 16 amino acids long. Germline V lookup: CDR1 SGHNT, CDR2 YYREEE (reference sequence).

The chain combines TRBV30 with TRBJ2-7; TRBD1 agrees at 9 bases. The CDR3 has 14 amino acids. Germline V lookup: CDR1 GTSNPN, CDR2 SVGIG (reference sequence). Losses at the gene ends were 0 bases for V and 3 bases for J; bases not matched to a gene: 3. CDR3: CAWSVGQGGYEQYF. Here the CDR3 DNA reads TGTGCCTGGAGTGTGGGACAGGGCGGCTACGAGCAGTACTTC.

This rearrangement joins TRBV5-6 to TRBJ2-1; D is tentatively TRBD1 or TRBD2 (5 bases each). Germline CDR1 reads SGHDT; CDR2 reads YYEEEE. This CDR3 is built from 13 residues. The germline V and J ends were trimmed by 5 bases and 7 bases, with 13 bases remaining between them. The CDR3 DNA reads TGTGCCAGCAGGCTGCCCAGGGAGAATGAGCAGTTCTTC. It translates to CASRLPRENEQFF.

The chain uses TRBV9 and TRBJ1-1; TRBD1 is a possible D gene (5 bases). The CDR3 covers 16 residues. V lost 0 bases and J 3 bases, leaving 15 bases between the germline ends. CDR1 and CDR2 from the germline V gene are SGDLS and YYNGEE. The CDR3, as DNA: TGTGCCAGCAGCGTAGTAGGGGCGGGAGGCGACACTGAAGCTTTCTTT. Encoded protein: CASSVVGAGGDTEAFF.

This sequence joins TRBV19 and TRBJ2-1, with 7 bases aligning to TRBD1. This CDR3 comprises 13 residues. Germline CDR1 LNHDA, CDR2 SQIVND (reference sequence). Trimming took 5 bases from V and 10 from J; bases not matched to a gene: 8. The CDR3 DNA reads as TGTGCCAGTAGTGTGACAGGGATTTGGGAGCAGTTCTTC. This translates into CASSVTGIWEQFF.

The gene calls are TRBV2 and TRBJ2-5; D is unclear. Germline CDR1 reads SNHLY; CDR2 reads FYNNEI. With 1 base removed from V and 5 bases from J, the gap between germline ends came to 17 bases. This CDR3 spans 16 amino acids. CDR3 protein: CASSEESRPAWETQYF. CDR3 sequence (DNA): TGTGCCAGCAGTGAAGAGTCGCGACCGGCGTGGGAGACCCAGTACTTC.

The CDR3 is CASSISTSSYNEQFF. DNA of the CDR3: TGTGCCAGTAGTATTAGCACTAGCTCCTACAATGAGCAGTTCTTC. The J gene is TRBJ2-1, the V gene TRBV19; TRBD2 is a possible D gene (5 bases). V was pared by 3 bases and J by 0 bases, with 9 bases between. The CDR3 totals 15 residues. In germline, CDR1 is LNHDA, CDR2 SQIVND (reference sequence).

This chain uses TRBV5-4 with TRBJ1-6; D ambiguous. Germline CDR1 is SGHNT and CDR2 is YYREEE (reference sequence). Between the trimmed V and J ends, which lost 4 bases and 4 bases, there was a span of 6 bases. The CDR3 is 13 amino acids. CDR3 in DNA: TGTGCCAGCAGCAGAGAATATAATTCACCCCTCCACTTT. Translated: CASSREYNSPLHF.

The rearrangement links TRBV5-4 to TRBJ2-5; 7 nucleotides line up with TRBD1. The CDR3 is 14 amino acids. Germline CDR1 reads SGHNT; CDR2 reads YYREEE (reference sequence). The junction had 4 bases not matched to a gene; V was cut back by 0 bases and J by 5 bases. The CDR3 DNA reads as TGTGCCAGCAGCTTGGAACAGGGGAGCGAGACCCAGTACTTC. This codes for CASSLEQGSETQYF.

The gene calls are TRBV6-4 and TRBJ2-1, with 11 bases identical to TRBD2. The CDR3 totals 16 residues. CDR1 and CDR2 (germline): MRHNA, SNTAGT. With 2 bases clipped from V and 3 bases from J, the junction kept 3 bases outside the gene matches. The DNA of the CDR3 is TGTGCCAGCAGTGACGTCGGGACTAGCGGCTACAATGAGCAGTTCTTC. It codes for CASSDVGTSGYNEQFF.

The chain links TRBV6-6 to TRBJ2-7; 9 positions match TRBD1. With V trimmed by 2 bases and J by 3 bases, 2 bases remained unmatched. The CDR3 runs to 14 residues. Per the germline V gene, CDR1 is MNHNY and CDR2 is SVGAGI (reference sequence). DNA of the CDR3: TGTGCCAGCAGTTACCCGGGACAGGGCTACGAGCAGTACTTC. It translates to CASSYPGQGYEQYF.

This chain links TRBV2 with TRBJ2-3; unclear D gene. This CDR3 has 13 residues. Germline CDR1 and CDR2: SNHLY and FYNNEI. The ends were cut back, 0 bases at V and 6 bases at J, with 7 bases in the middle. In DNA form, the CDR3 reads TGTGCCAGCAGTGAAGCGACCCGGGATACGCAGTATTTT. The encoded protein is CASSEATRDTQYF.

In this sample, this clone is medium-sized. The chain couples TRBV29-1 to TRBJ2-7; 8 bases map to TRBD1. The V and J ends lost 6 bases and 2 bases, in that order; junction bases with no gene match: 9. CDR3 size: 14 residues. Germline V lookup: CDR1 SQVTM, CDR2 ANQGSEA. CDR3 sequence: CSVLNWTGTYEQYF. The CDR3 DNA reads as TGCAGCGTCCTCAATTGGACAGGGACCTACGAGCAGTACTTC.

This clone has only one observation. The genes are TRBV2 and TRBJ1-3; tentative D call: TRBD1 (5 bases). Germline values: CDR1 SNHLY, CDR2 FYNNEI. The CDR3 is 16 amino acids. V was shortened by 3 bases and J by 8 bases, with 20 bases between the two germline ends. The CDR3 is CASSDPGTLPGHTIYF. The DNA for the CDR3 is TGTGCCAGCAGTGACCCCGGGACCCTGCCAGGGCACACCATATATTTT.